These 2 T cell receptor beta chains were sequenced from one sample in a study of blood T cell repertoires in COVID-19. The data were produced by immunoSEQ multiplex PCR, yet TCRdb's version contains in-frame clones alone and is incomplete. The sample holds over 90,000 clones, 70% to 90% seen once. Sequencing input: peripheral blood. These receptors were obtained from a man aged 45-60 years in a cohort sampled during active COVID-19.

There are a few counts of this clone. The chain recombines TRBV7-2 with TRBJ1-6; D unresolved. This CDR3 has 14 amino acids. V lost 2 bases to trimming and J lost 9 bases, with 11 bases between them. Germline CDR1 and CDR2: SGHTA and FQGNSA. Here the CDR3 reads CASSLLKGSSPLHF. In DNA, the CDR3 is TGTGCCAGCAGCTTACTAAAAGGGAGTTCACCCCTCCACTTT.

The chain employs TRBV10-3 and TRBJ1-2; 7 bases are a match to TRBD1. The V gene's germline CDR1 is ENHRY and CDR2 SYGVKD. This CDR3 region has 13 residues. V shed 6 bases and J 3 bases; nucleotides not matched to a gene: 4. CDR3 loop: CAISPGTDYGYTF. CDR3 DNA sequence: TGTGCCATCAGCCCCGGGACAGACTATGGCTACACCTTC.